The next 32 T cell receptor beta chains were all read from a single sample in a study of cytomegalovirus exposure and HLA in healthy donors. The PCR used 60 Vbeta and 13 Jbeta primers. Clones were read by immunoSEQ multiplex PCR, and TCRdb kept only the in-frame ones, dropping some. Of under 200,000 clones in the sample, around 79% were seen once. The sequencing sample was made of PBMCs. The origin of the receptors is a male donor in good health and CMV-seropositive.

Here the CDR3 reads CASSLSEDSPLHF. CDR3 nucleotide sequence: TGTGCCAGCTCACTTTCAGAAGATTCACCCCTCCACTTT. This chain connects TRBV18 to TRBJ1-6; unclear D gene. The V gene lost 4 bases and the J gene lost 8 bases, with 9 bases spanning the gap. Germline V lookup: CDR1 KGHSH, CDR2 LQKENI. The CDR3 has 13 amino acids.

This clone came up a few times. V gene TRBV9 combines with J gene TRBJ2-7; TRBD2 matches at 8 bases. The CDR3 has 15 residues. Germline V gives CDR1 SGDLS, CDR2 YYNGEE. The V segment lost 2 bases and the J segment 6 bases; nucleotides outside the gene matches: 10. CDR3 bases: TGTGCCAGCAGCGTCGGGGCTAGCGGGTCGTTCGAGCAGTACTTC. Protein product: CASSVGASGSFEQYF. Variable domain in full (rest from reference TRBV9 and TRBJ2-7): DSGVTQTPKHLITATGQRVTLRCSPRSGDLSVYWYQQSLDQGLQFLIQYYNGEERAKGNILERFSAQQFPDLHSELNLSSLELGDSALYFCASSVGASGSFEQYFGPGTRLTVT.

In nucleotides, the CDR3 is TGTGCCTGGTCTGAGGAGCTTTACGAGCAGTACTTC. The encoded protein is CAWSEELYEQYF. The J gene is TRBJ2-7, the V gene TRBV30; no firm D call. The CDR3 has 12 residues. Trimming removed 5 bases at V and 4 bases at J, with 12 bases between. Germline lookup yields CDR1 GTSNPN and CDR2 SVGIG (reference sequence).

The chain recombines TRBV10-3 with TRBJ2-7; 14 bases fit TRBD2. V was clipped by 6 bases and J by 5 bases; unmatched bases: 12. This CDR3 is built from 17 residues. Germline CDR1 is ENHRY and CDR2 is SYGVKD. CDR3 DNA: TGTGCCATCAGGCGAGGACTAGCGGGAGGTTCCGTCGACGAGCAGTACTTC. Translating it yields CAIRRGLAGGSVDEQYF.

CDR3 bases: TGCGCCAGCAGCCCGACGAGTAAGGGCGGAGGCTACTATGGCTACACCTTC. Protein product: CASSPTSKGGGYYGYTF. J is TRBJ1-2 and V is TRBV5-1; D not certain. V lost 4 bases and J 3 bases, leaving 22 bases between the germline ends. This CDR3 has 17 amino acids. Germline V CDR1 and CDR2: SGHRS, YFSETQ.

This chain joins TRBV7-8 and TRBJ1-5, with 9 bases lining up with TRBD1. In germline, CDR1 is SGHVS, CDR2 FQNEAQ. The V gene end was trimmed by 5 bases and the J gene end by 11 bases; junction bases not matched to a gene: 16. CDR3 size: 16 residues. The CDR3 is CASSQRTGALNLAQHF. The CDR3 bases are TGTGCCAGCAGCCAGAGGACAGGGGCTCTTAATTTGGCCCAGCATTTT.

This chain uses TRBV9 with TRBJ1-2; possibly TRBD1 for D (6 bases). CDR3 length: 16 amino acids. The V gene's germline CDR1 is SGDLS and CDR2 YYNGEE. The V and J ends lost 2 bases and 4 bases respectively, with 18 bases between them. The CDR3 region has the DNA TGTGCCAGCAGCGTGGGAGGGGGTGGAGCGGCCTATGGCTACACCTTC. Translating gives CASSVGGGGAAYGYTF.

The count of this clone is one. The V gene is TRBV2, the J gene TRBJ2-3; possible D gene TRBD1, 6 bases. V was clipped by 7 bases and J by 2 bases, with 22 bases between them. Germline assignment: CDR1 SNHLY and CDR2 FYNNEI. There are 17 residues in the CDR3. The CDR3 reads CASIGGPGYEDTDTQYF. The CDR3 nucleotides are TGTGCCAGCATTGGGGGCCCGGGGTATGAAGACACAGATACGCAGTATTTT.

The J gene is TRBJ2-5, the V gene TRBV7-6; 11 bases line up with TRBD1. Germline V gene sequence: CDR1 SGHVS, CDR2 FNYEAQ. This CDR3 has 15 amino acids. After removal of 3 bases from V and 3 bases from J, the junction contained 3 bases not matched to a gene. As DNA, the CDR3 is TGTGCCAGCAGCTTTAGGACAGGGGGCGAAGAGACCCAGTACTTC. It is translated as CASSFRTGGEETQYF.

This chain links TRBV5-5 with TRBJ1-2, with D tentatively TRBD1 (6 bases). Trimming left V 5 bases short and J 2 bases short, with 13 bases between. The germline CDR1 and CDR2 sequences are SGHKS and YYEKEE (reference sequence). The length of the CDR3 is 14 residues. The CDR3 sequence: CASSLQGLNYGYTF. CDR3 DNA: TGTGCCAGCAGTCTACAGGGTTTAAACTATGGCTACACCTTC.

V usage is TRBV19 and J usage is TRBJ1-6; no definite D call. CDR1 LNHDA and CDR2 SQIVND come from the germline V gene (reference sequence). V lost 2 bases and J 8 bases, leaving 7 bases between the germline ends. The CDR3 is 13 residues long. The CDR3 loop is CASSIFFDSPLHF. The CDR3 coding sequence is TGTGCCAGTAGTATATTTTTCGATTCACCCCTCCACTTT. Based on the CDR3 plus reference TRBV19 and TRBJ1-6, the full variable domain is DGGITQSPKYLFRKEGQNVTLSCEQNLNHDAMYWYRQDPGQGLRLIYYSQIVNDFQKGDIAEGYSVSREKKESFPLTVTSAQKNPTAFYLCASSIFFDSPLHFGNGTRLTVT.

The chain combines TRBV2 with TRBJ2-3; TRBD2 agrees at 9 bases. The CDR3 has 14 amino acids. The ends lost 9 bases at V and 5 bases at J; junction bases unmatched: 9. Germline V gene sequence: CDR1 SNHLY, CDR2 FYNNEI. The CDR3 reads CARQQLAGIDTQYF. CDR3 DNA: TGTGCCAGACAACAACTAGCGGGTATAGATACGCAGTATTTT.

The chain has TRBV30 and TRBJ2-3; 7 bases are a match to TRBD2. V trimming: 7 bases; J trimming: 2 bases; junction bases outside the gene matches: 12. The germline V gene has CDR1 GTSNPN and CDR2 SVGIG (reference sequence). This CDR3 is built from 15 residues. The CDR3 nucleotides are TGTGCCTTGGGGCCTAGCGGATATAACACAGATACGCAGTATTTT. The encoded protein is CALGPSGYNTDTQYF.

This clone was seen a few times. The chain combines TRBV5-1 with TRBJ2-2, with TRBD1 matching 9 bases. The length of the CDR3 is 16 residues. Germline-derived CDR1 and CDR2 are SGHRS and YFSETQ. With 0 bases clipped from V and 5 bases from J, the junction kept 5 bases outside the gene matches. This CDR3 is CASSLVGQGLTGELFF. CDR3 sequence (DNA): TGCGCCAGCAGCTTGGTCGGACAGGGGTTGACCGGGGAGCTGTTTTTT.

This chain links TRBV5-1 with TRBJ2-7, with 9 bases matching TRBD1. With 1 base clipped from V and 6 bases from J, the junction kept 5 bases outside the gene matches. CDR1 SGHRS and CDR2 YFSETQ come from the germline V gene. The CDR3 sequence is 14 residues long. Here the CDR3 DNA reads TGCGCCAGCAGCTTGAGGACAGGGGAGGGCGAGCAGTACTTC. Residues: CASSLRTGEGEQYF.

V and J are TRBV6-5 and TRBJ1-5, with TRBD1 as a possible D gene (5 bases). V dropped 5 bases and J dropped 7 bases, with 15 bases sitting between them. There are 14 residues in the CDR3. The germline gives CDR1 MNHEY, CDR2 SVGAGI. The CDR3 reads CASSDSSRAQPQHF. The CDR3 DNA sequence: TGTGCCAGCAGTGATTCTTCCAGGGCCCAGCCCCAGCATTTT.

As to this clone: Different DNA sequences within this sample yield the same CDR3. The V call is TRBV9, the J call TRBJ1-4; D possibly corresponds to TRBD1 (5 bases). Germline lookup yields CDR1 SGDLS and CDR2 YYNGEE. The germline V and J ends were trimmed by 0 bases and 7 bases, with 10 bases remaining between them. The CDR3 is 14 amino acids. Here the CDR3 reads CASSVGQGSEKLFF. The CDR3 region has the DNA TGTGCCAGCAGCGTAGGTCAGGGTAGTGAAAAACTGTTTTTT.

The chain combines TRBV11-1 with TRBJ1-4, with D maybe TRBD1 (5 bases). Trimming took 2 bases from V and 4 from J, leaving 11 bases between them. CDR1 is SGHAT, CDR2 FQDESV, per germline (reference sequence). The length of the CDR3 is 15 residues. CDR3 DNA sequence: TGTGCCAGCAGCTTAAGACGAAGGGGTAATGAAAAACTGTTTTTT. Amino acids: CASSLRRRGNEKLFF.

The chain uses TRBV9 and TRBJ1-2, with 9 positions matching TRBD1. V shed 4 bases, J shed 4 bases, and the junction held 2 bases outside the gene matches. The V gene's germline CDR1 is SGDLS and CDR2 YYNGEE. CDR3 length: 13 residues. DNA of the CDR3: TGTGCCAGCAGCTCGACAGGGGGCTATGGCTACACCTTC. Protein: CASSSTGGYGYTF.

The gene calls are TRBV6-5 and TRBJ1-1; tentative D call: TRBD1 (5 bases). The CDR3 spans 16 residues. Deletions cut 1 base from V and 0 bases from J, with 12 bases between. Germline V gives CDR1 MNHEY, CDR2 SVGAGI. DNA of the CDR3: TGTGCCAGCAGTTACTGGATTGGGGGGATGAACACTGAAGCTTTCTTT. This gives the protein CASSYWIGGMNTEAFF.

The chain recombines TRBV30 with TRBJ1-6, with 10 bases that match TRBD1. Per the germline V gene, CDR1 is GTSNPN and CDR2 is SVGIG (reference sequence). The CDR3 consists of 15 residues. V shed 1 base and J 10 bases; nucleotides not matched to a gene: 7. Here the CDR3 reads CAWSAADRGFSPLHF. The CDR3 nucleotides are TGTGCCTGGAGTGCCGCGGACAGGGGGTTCTCACCCCTCCACTTT.

This clone came up once. This chain uses TRBV5-6 with TRBJ2-7; no firm D call. Trimming removed 4 bases at V and 6 bases at J, with 8 bases between. Germline values: CDR1 SGHDT, CDR2 YYEEEE. The CDR3 runs to 11 residues. The CDR3 loop is CASSTFSEQYF. CDR3 DNA: TGTGCCAGCAGCACTTTCTCCGAGCAGTACTTC.

The chain combines TRBV2 with TRBJ2-7; TRBD1 aligns across 7 bases. With V trimmed by 8 bases and J by 6 bases, 10 bases remained unmatched. The CDR3 spans 13 residues. Germline CDR1 reads SNHLY; CDR2 reads FYNNEI. CDR3 amino acids: CASRGQRASEQYF. CDR3 DNA sequence: TGTGCCAGCCGGGGACAGAGGGCCTCCGAGCAGTACTTC.

The chain combines TRBV7-9 with TRBJ2-7; D is uncertain. CDR1 SEHNR and CDR2 FQNEAQ come from the germline V gene (reference sequence). CDR3 length: 14 residues. V was trimmed by 1 base and J by 4 bases, leaving 11 bases between them. The CDR3 loop is CASSLVSGWYEQYF. In nucleotides, the CDR3 is TGTGCCAGCAGCTTAGTTTCGGGTTGGTACGAGCAGTACTTC.

The chain recombines TRBV28 with TRBJ2-7, with a tentative D call TRBD1 (6 bases). Germline V gene sequence: CDR1 MDHEN, CDR2 SYDVKM. Between the trimmed V and J ends, which lost 10 bases and 5 bases, there was a span of 18 bases. The CDR3 loop spans 13 amino acids. The CDR3 sequence: CATTVQGVNEQYF. In DNA, the CDR3 is TGTGCCACCACAGTACAGGGAGTAAACGAGCAGTACTTC.

This chain joins TRBV27 and TRBJ2-2; perhaps TRBD2 as D (5 bases). CDR1 is MNHEY, CDR2 SMNVEV, per germline (reference sequence). V gave up 6 bases and J gave up 5 bases, with 16 bases separating them. This CDR3 has 15 residues. The CDR3, as DNA: TGTGCCAGCAGCCGCGGAAGAGGGTGGACCGGGGAGCTGTTTTTT. It specifies CASSRGRGWTGELFF.

The rearrangement joins TRBV5-1 to TRBJ1-2; TRBD1 matches at 7 bases. The CDR3 is 13 residues long. The germline CDR1 and CDR2 sequences are SGHRS and YFSETQ. Trimming cost V 4 bases and J 4 bases; bases outside gene matches: 4. CDR3 in DNA: TGCGCCAGCAGCCCGACAGGGCTCTATGGCTACACCTTC. It specifies CASSPTGLYGYTF.

The J gene is TRBJ2-1, the V gene TRBV19; 10 positions match TRBD2. Looked up from germline, CDR1 is LNHDA and CDR2 is SQIVND (reference sequence). This CDR3 comprises 16 residues. Trimming at V came to 3 bases and at J to 6 bases, leaving 8 bases not matched to a gene. DNA for the CDR3: TGTGCCAGTAGTATCGGGCGAGCGGGGGGGCCCAATGAGCAGTTCTTC. This codes for CASSIGRAGGPNEQFF.

The chain recombines TRBV9 with TRBJ2-5; 8 nucleotides agree with TRBD1. Germline CDR1 and CDR2: SGDLS and YYNGEE. Germline trimming cut 2 bases from V and 1 base from J; bases unmatched to any gene: 13. The CDR3 consists of 18 residues. The CDR3 coding sequence is TGTGCCAGCAGCGTTTCCCTCGTCCGACAGGGGTTCCAAGAGACCCAGTACTTC. Translation: CASSVSLVRQGFQETQYF.

This clone was seen more than once but under ten times. This specimen includes other DNA sequences encoding the same CDR3. This sequence joins TRBV15 and TRBJ1-4, with D tentatively TRBD1 (5 bases). The CDR3 loop spans 14 amino acids. V dropped 5 bases and J dropped 3 bases, with 10 bases sitting between them. Germline V gene data show CDR1 as LNHNV and CDR2 as YYDKDF (reference sequence). DNA of the CDR3: TGTGCCACCAGCCGGCAGGGTTCTAATGAAAAACTGTTTTTT. Translation gives CATSRQGSNEKLFF.

The rearrangement joins TRBV11-1 to TRBJ2-1; 9 nucleotides align to TRBD2. Germline V lookup: CDR1 SGHAT, CDR2 FQDESV (reference sequence). V was pared by 5 bases and J by 6 bases, with 11 bases of the junction left unmatched. The CDR3 consists of 16 residues. CDR3: CASSGLVAGASNEQFF. CDR3 nucleotides: TGTGCCAGCAGCGGCTTGGTAGCGGGAGCCTCCAATGAGCAGTTCTTC.

This chain links TRBV6-1 with TRBJ2-6, with D possibly being TRBD1 (5 bases). Germline CDR1 and CDR2: MNHNS and SASEGT. The CDR3 contains 20 residues. V lost 1 base and J 0 bases, leaving 19 bases between the germline ends. The CDR3 nucleotides read TGTGCCAGCAGTGAAGTAGGATGGGAAAGGGGATTCTCTGGGGCCAACGTCCTGACTTTC. Protein: CASSEVGWERGFSGANVLTF.